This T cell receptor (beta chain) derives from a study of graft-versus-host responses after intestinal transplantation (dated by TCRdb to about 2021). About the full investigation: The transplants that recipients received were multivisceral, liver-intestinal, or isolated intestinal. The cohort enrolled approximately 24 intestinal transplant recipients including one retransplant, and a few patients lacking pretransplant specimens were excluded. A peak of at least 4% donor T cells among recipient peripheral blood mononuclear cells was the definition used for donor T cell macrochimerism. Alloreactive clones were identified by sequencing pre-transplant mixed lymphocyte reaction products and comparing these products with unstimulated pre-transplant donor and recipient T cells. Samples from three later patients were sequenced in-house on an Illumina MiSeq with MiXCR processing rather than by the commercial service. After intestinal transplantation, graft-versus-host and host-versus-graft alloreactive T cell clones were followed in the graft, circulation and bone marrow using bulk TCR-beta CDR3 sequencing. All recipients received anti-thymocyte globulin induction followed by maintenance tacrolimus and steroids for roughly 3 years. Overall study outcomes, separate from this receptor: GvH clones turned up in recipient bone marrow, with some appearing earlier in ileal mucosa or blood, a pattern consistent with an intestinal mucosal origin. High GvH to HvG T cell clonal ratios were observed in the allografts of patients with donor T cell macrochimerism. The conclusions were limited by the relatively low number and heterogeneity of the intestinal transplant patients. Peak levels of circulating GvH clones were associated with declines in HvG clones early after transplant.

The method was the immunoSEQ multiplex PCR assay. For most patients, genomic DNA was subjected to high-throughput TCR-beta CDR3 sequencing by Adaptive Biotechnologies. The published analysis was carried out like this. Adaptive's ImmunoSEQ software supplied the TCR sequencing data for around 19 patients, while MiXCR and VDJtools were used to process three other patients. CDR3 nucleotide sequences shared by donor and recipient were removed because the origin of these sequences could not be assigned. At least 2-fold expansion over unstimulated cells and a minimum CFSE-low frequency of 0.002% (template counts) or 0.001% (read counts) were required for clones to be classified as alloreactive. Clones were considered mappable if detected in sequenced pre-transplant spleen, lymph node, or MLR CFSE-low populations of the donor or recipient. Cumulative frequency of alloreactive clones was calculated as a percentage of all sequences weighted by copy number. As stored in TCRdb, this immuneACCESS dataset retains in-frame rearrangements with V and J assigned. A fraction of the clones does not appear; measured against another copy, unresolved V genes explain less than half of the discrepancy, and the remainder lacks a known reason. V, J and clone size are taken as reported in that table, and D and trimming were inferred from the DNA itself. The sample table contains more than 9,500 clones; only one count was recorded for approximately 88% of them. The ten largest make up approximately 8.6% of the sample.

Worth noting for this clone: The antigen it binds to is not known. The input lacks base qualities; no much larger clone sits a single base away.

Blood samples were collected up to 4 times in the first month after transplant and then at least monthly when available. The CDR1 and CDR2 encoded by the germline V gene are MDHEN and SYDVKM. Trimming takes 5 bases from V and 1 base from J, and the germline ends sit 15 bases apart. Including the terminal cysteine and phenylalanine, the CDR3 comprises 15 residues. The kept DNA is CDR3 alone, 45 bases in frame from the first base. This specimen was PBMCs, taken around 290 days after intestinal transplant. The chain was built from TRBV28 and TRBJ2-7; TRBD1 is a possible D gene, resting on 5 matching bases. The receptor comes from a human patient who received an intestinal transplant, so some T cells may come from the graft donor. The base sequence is TGTGCCAGCAGTCCCCCGCAGGGTCTGTCCTACGAGCAGTACTTC. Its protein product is CASSPPQGLSYEQYF.